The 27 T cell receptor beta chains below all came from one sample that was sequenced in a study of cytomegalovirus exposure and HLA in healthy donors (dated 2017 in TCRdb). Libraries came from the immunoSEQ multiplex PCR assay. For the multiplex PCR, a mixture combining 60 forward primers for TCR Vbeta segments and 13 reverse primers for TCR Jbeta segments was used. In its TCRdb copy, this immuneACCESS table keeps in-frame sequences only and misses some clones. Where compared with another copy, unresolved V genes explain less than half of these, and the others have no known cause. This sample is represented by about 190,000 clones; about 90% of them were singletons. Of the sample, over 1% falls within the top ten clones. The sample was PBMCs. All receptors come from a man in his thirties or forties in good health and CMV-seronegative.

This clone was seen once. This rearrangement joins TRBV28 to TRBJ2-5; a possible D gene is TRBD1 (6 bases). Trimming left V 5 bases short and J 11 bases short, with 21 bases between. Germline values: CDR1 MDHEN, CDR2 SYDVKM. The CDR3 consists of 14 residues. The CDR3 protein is CASSPQDSPSEQYF. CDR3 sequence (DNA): TGTGCCAGCAGTCCCCAGGACAGCCCCTCTGAGCAGTACTTC. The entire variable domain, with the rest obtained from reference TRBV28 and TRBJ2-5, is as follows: DVKVTQSSRYLVKRTGEKVFLECVQDMDHENMFWYRQDPGLGLRLIYFSYDVKMKEKGDIPEGYSVSREKKERFSLILESASTNQTSMYLCASSPQDSPSEQYFGPGTRLLVL.

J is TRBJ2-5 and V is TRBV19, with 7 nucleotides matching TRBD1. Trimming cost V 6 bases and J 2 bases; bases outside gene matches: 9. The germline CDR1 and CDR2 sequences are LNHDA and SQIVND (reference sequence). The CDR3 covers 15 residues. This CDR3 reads CASRDLGRGQETQYF. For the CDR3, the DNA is TGTGCCAGTAGAGATCTAGGCAGGGGGCAAGAGACCCAGTACTTC.

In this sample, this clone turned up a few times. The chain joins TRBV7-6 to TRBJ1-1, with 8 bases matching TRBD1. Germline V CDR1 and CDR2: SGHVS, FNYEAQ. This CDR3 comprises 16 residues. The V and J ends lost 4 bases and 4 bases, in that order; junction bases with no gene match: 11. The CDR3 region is CASSSFPQGAFTEAFF. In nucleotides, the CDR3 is TGTGCCAGCAGCTCTTTCCCCCAGGGGGCGTTCACTGAAGCTTTCTTT.

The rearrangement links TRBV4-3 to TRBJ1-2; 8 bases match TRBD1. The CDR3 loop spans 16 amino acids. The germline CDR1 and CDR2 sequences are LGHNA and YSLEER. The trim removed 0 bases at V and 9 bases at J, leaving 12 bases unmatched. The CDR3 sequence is CASSQDHLDRVFSYTF. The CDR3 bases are TGCGCCAGCAGCCAAGATCACCTGGACAGGGTTTTTAGCTACACCTTC.

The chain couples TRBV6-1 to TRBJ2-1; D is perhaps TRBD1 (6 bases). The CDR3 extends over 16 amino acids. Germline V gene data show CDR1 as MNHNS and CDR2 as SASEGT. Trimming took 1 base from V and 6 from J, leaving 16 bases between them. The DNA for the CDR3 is TGTGCCAGCAGTGAAGTTGCCAGGGGAACGGCCAATGAGCAGTTCTTC. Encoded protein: CASSEVARGTANEQFF.

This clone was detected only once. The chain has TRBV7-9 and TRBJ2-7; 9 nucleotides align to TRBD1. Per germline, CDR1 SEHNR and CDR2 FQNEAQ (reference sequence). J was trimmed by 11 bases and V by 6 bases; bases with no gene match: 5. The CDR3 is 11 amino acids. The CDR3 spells CASSRDRGKYF. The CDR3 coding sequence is TGTGCCAGCAGTCGCGACAGGGGGAAGTACTTC.

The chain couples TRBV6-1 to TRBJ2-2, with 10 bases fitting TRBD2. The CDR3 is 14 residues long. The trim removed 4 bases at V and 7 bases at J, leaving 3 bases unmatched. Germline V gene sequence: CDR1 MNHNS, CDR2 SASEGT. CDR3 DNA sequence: TGTGCCAGCAGTGCCCTAGCGGGGGTCGGGGAGCTGTTTTTT. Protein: CASSALAGVGELFF.

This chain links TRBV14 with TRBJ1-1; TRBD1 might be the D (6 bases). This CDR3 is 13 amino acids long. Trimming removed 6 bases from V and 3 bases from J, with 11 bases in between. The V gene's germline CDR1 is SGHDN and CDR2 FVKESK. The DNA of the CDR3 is TGTGCCAGCAGTAGCCAGGGGTACACTGAAGCTTTCTTT. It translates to CASSSQGYTEAFF.

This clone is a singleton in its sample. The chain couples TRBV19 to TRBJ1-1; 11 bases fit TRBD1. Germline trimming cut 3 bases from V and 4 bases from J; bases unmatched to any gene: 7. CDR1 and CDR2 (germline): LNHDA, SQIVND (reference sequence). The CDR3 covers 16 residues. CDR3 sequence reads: CASSMDRGLRSTEAFF. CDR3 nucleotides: TGTGCCAGTAGTATGGACAGGGGGCTAAGGAGCACTGAAGCTTTCTTT. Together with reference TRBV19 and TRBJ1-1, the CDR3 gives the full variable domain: DGGITQSPKYLFRKEGQNVTLSCEQNLNHDAMYWYRQDPGQGLRLIYYSQIVNDFQKGDIAEGYSVSREKKESFPLTVTSAQKNPTAFYLCASSMDRGLRSTEAFFGQGTRLTVV.

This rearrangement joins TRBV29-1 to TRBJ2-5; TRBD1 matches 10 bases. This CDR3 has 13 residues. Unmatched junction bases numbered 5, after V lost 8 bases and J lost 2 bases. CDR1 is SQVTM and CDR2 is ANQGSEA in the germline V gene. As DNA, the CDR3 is TGCAGCACCTGGGGACAGGGGCAAGAGACCCAGTACTTC. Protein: CSTWGQGQETQYF.

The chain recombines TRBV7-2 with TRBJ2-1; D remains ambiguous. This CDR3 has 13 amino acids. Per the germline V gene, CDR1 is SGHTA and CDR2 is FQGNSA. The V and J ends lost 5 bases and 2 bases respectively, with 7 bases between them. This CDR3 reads CASSPVAYNEQFF. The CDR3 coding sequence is TGTGCCAGCAGCCCGGTGGCCTACAATGAGCAGTTCTTC.

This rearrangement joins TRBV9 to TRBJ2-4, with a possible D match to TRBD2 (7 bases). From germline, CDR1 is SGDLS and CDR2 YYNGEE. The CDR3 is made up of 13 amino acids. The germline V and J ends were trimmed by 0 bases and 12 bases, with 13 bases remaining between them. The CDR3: CASSVGGGGSQYF. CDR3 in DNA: TGTGCCAGCAGCGTAGGTGGGGGGGGCAGTCAGTACTTC.

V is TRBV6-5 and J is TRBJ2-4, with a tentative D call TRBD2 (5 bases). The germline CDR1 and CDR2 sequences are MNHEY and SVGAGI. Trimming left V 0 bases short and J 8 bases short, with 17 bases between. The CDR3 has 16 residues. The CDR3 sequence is CASSYSGQRQRDIQYF. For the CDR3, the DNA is TGTGCCAGCAGTTACTCAGGTCAACGTCAGAGGGACATTCAGTACTTC.

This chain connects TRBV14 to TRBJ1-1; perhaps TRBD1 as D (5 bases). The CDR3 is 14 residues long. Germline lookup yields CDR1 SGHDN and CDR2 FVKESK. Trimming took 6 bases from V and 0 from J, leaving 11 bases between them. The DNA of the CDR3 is TGTGCCAGCAGTCTCAGGGAAATGAACACTGAAGCTTTCTTT. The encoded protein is CASSLREMNTEAFF. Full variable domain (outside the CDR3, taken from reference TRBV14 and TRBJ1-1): EAGVTQFPSHSVIEKGQTVTLRCDPISGHDNLYWYRRVMGKEIKFLLHFVKESKQDESGMPNNRFLAERTGGTYSTLKVQPAELEDSGVYFCASSLREMNTEAFFGQGTRLTVV.

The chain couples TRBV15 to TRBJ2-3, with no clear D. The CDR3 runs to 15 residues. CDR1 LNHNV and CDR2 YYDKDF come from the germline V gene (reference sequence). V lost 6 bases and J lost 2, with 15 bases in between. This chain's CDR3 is CATRRRSANTDTQYF. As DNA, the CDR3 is TGTGCCACCAGGAGGCGGTCGGCTAACACAGATACGCAGTATTTT.

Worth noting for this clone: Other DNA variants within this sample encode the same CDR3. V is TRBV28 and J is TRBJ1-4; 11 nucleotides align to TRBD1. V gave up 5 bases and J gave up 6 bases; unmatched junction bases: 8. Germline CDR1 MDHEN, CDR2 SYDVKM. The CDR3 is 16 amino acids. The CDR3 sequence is CASSPRPGQGDEKLFF. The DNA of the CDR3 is TGTGCCAGCAGTCCCAGACCGGGACAGGGGGATGAAAAACTGTTTTTT.

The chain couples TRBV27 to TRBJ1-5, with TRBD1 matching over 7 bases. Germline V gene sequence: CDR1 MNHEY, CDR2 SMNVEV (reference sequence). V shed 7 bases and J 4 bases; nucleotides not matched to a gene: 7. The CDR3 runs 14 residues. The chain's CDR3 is CASTSDRRNQPQHF. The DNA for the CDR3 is TGTGCCAGCACCTCGGACAGGCGAAATCAGCCCCAGCATTTT.

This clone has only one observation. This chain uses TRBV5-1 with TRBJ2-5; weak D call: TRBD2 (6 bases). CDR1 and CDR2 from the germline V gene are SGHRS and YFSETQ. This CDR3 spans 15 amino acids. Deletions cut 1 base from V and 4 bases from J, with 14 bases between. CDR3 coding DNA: TGCGCCAGCAGCTTGTATGGGGGGAAGGGAGAGACCCAGTACTTC. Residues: CASSLYGGKGETQYF.

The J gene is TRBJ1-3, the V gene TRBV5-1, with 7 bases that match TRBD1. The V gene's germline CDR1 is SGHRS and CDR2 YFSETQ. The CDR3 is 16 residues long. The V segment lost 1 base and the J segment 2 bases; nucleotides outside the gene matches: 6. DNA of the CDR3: TGCGCCAGCAGCTTGAGGCCCGGGACAGCTGGAAACACCATATATTTT. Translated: CASSLRPGTAGNTIYF.

CDR3 residues: CASSVGDSNYEQYF. CDR3 nucleotides: TGTGCCAGCAGCGTAGGAGACAGTAATTACGAGCAGTACTTC. This rearrangement joins TRBV9 to TRBJ2-7; TRBD1 might be the D (5 bases). Germline V gene data show CDR1 as SGDLS and CDR2 as YYNGEE. The CDR3 covers 14 residues. Trimming shortened V by 0 bases and J by 4 bases, and 11 bases separated the two germline ends.

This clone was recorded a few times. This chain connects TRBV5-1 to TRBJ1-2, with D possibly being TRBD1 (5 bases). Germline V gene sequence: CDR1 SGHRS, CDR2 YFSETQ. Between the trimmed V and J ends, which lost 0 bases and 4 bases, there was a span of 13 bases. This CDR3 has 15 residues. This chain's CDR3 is CASSLEPPGVYGYTF. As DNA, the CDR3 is TGCGCCAGCAGCTTGGAGCCCCCGGGGGTCTATGGCTACACCTTC. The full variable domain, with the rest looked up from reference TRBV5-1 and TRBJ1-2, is KAGVTQTPRYLIKTRGQQVTLSCSPISGHRSVSWYQQTPGQGLQFLFEYFSETQRNKGNFPGRFSGRQFSNSRSEMNVSTLELGDSALYLCASSLEPPGVYGYTFGSGTRLTVV.

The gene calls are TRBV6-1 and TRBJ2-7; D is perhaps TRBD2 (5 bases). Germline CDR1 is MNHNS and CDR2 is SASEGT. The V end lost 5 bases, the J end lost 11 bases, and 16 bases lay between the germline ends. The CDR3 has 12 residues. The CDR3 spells CASSPTSEGEYF. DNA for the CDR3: TGTGCCAGCAGTCCGACCAGCGAGGGCGAGTACTTC.

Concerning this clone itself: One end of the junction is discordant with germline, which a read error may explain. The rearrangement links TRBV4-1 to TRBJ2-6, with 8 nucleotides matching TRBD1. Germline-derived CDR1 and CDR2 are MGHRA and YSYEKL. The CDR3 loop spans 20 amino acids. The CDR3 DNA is TGCGCCAGCAGCTCCATCTCCGGGACAGGTAGATTTTCTGGGGCCAACGGCCTGACTTTC. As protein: CASSSISGTGRFSGANGLTF.

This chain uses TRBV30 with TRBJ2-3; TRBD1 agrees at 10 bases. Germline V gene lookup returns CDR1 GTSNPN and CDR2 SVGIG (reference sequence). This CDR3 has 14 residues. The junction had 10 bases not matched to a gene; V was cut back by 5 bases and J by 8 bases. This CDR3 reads CAWGTGVGESTQYF. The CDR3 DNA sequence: TGTGCCTGGGGGACAGGGGTGGGGGAGAGTACGCAGTATTTT.

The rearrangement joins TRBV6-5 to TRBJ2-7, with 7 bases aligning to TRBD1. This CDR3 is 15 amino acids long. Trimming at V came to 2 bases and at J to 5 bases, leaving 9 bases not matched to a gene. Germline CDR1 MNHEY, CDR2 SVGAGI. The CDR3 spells CASSYGVDRADEQYF. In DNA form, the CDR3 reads TGTGCCAGCAGTTACGGGGTAGACAGGGCTGACGAGCAGTACTTC.

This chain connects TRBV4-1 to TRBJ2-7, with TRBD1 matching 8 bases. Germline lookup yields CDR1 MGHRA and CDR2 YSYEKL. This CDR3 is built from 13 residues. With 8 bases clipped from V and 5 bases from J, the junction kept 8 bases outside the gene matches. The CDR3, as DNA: TGCGCCAGCTCTCGGCAGGGGGCCGACGAGCAGTACTTC. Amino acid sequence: CASSRQGADEQYF.

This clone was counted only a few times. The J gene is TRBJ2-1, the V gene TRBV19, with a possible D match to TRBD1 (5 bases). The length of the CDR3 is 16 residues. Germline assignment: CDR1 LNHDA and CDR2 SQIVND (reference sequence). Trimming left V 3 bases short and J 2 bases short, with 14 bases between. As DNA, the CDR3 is TGTGCCAGTAGTATGGTAGGGGCCTCCACCTACAATGAGCAGTTCTTC. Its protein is CASSMVGASTYNEQFF.